One sample yielded the 30 T cell receptor beta chains listed below, sequenced in a study of technical replicates of blood from a few donors. Sequencing used immunoSEQ multiplex PCR; TCRdb keeps in-frame clones, though not all of them. The table has roughly 79,000 clones, 90% to 95% seen once; the top ten hold 0.35% to 0.45%. Material: T cells isolated from PBMCs. These receptors were collected from a human donor in good health.

This chain joins TRBV5-1 and TRBJ2-1; 7 bases align to TRBD2. V dropped 3 bases and J dropped 0; count of bases not matched to a gene: 3. The CDR3 covers 15 residues. The V gene's germline CDR1 is SGHRS and CDR2 YFSETQ. CDR3 protein: CASSSRTSSYNEQFF. The CDR3 region has the DNA TGCGCCAGCAGCTCAAGGACTAGCTCCTACAATGAGCAGTTCTTC.

The chain couples TRBV6-5 to TRBJ1-1; a weak D match, TRBD1 (6 bases). The CDR3 totals 14 residues. V was shortened by 2 bases and J by 1 base, with 8 bases between the two germline ends. The V gene's germline CDR1 is MNHEY and CDR2 SVGAGI. The CDR3 sequence is CASSYRTANTEAFF. DNA of the CDR3: TGTGCCAGCAGTTACAGGACAGCGAACACTGAAGCTTTCTTT.

The rearrangement uses TRBV5-4 and TRBJ2-5, with D perhaps matching TRBD1 (5 bases). The CDR3 has 13 amino acids. Trimming removed 1 base from V and 2 bases from J, with 6 bases in between. In germline, CDR1 is SGHNT, CDR2 YYREEE (reference sequence). CDR3 loop: CASSLNRQETQYF. The DNA of the CDR3 is TGTGCCAGCAGCTTGAACAGGCAAGAGACCCAGTACTTC.

This clone turned up a few times. V is TRBV30 and J is TRBJ1-4; 7 bases are shared with TRBD1. The CDR3 sequence is 17 residues long. V trimming: 3 bases; J trimming: 7 bases; junction bases outside the gene matches: 17. Looked up from germline, CDR1 is GTSNPN and CDR2 is SVGIG (reference sequence). The CDR3 sequence: CAWSPSNGLGGSEKLFF. The DNA for the CDR3 is TGTGCCTGGAGCCCTTCTAATGGGCTAGGGGGCAGTGAAAAACTGTTTTTT.

The chain employs TRBV6-5 and TRBJ1-2; unclear D gene. The CDR3 is made up of 12 amino acids. Per the germline V gene, CDR1 is MNHEY and CDR2 is SVGAGI. V gave up 4 bases and J gave up 8 bases, with 11 bases separating them. For the CDR3, the DNA is TGTGCCAGCAGTTCGCGGGTGGAGGGCTACACCTTC. Protein: CASSSRVEGYTF.

The genes are TRBV6-1 and TRBJ2-1; D unclear. CDR3 length: 13 residues. CDR1 and CDR2 from the germline V gene are MNHNS and SASEGT. V gave up 8 bases and J gave up 0 bases, with 8 bases separating them. The CDR3 sequence: CASGRSSYNEQFF. CDR3 DNA: TGTGCCAGCGGCCGGAGCTCCTACAATGAGCAGTTCTTC.

This chain joins TRBV7-9 and TRBJ1-1; the match to TRBD1 covers 7 bases. The CDR3 is 19 residues long. The J segment lost 4 bases and the V segment lost 4 bases, leaving 21 bases of the junction unmatched. Germline CDR1 is SEHNR and CDR2 is FQNEAQ (reference sequence). The CDR3 loop is CASSSHLVSGGGAGTEAFF. CDR3 in DNA: TGTGCCAGCAGCTCCCATCTGGTAAGCGGAGGGGGCGCCGGCACTGAAGCTTTCTTT. The full variable domain, its missing parts supplied by reference TRBV7-9 and TRBJ1-1, is DTGVSQNPRHKITKRGQNVTFRCDPISEHNRLYWYRQTLGQGPEFLTYFQNEAQLEKSRLLSDRFSAERPKGSFSTLEIQRTEQGDSAMYLCASSSHLVSGGGAGTEAFFGQGTRLTVV.

The rearrangement links TRBV2 to TRBJ2-5; D ambiguous. Trimming took 7 bases from V and 0 from J, leaving 21 bases between them. Germline CDR1 reads SNHLY; CDR2 reads FYNNEI. The CDR3 runs 17 residues. CDR3 nucleotides: TGTGCCAGCACCATTGATGTTGTTGCAGGCTACCAAGAGACCCAGTACTTC. Encoded protein: CASTIDVVAGYQETQYF.

The V gene is TRBV2, the J gene TRBJ2-1; 8 bases line up with TRBD2. The CDR3 has 13 residues. Germline loops: CDR1 SNHLY, CDR2 FYNNEI. V trimming: 7 bases; J trimming: 9 bases; junction bases outside the gene matches: 8. The DNA of the CDR3 is TGTGCCAGCAACCCCGCGGGAGGAGGTGAGCAGTTCTTC. Its protein is CASNPAGGGEQFF. Combining the CDR3 with reference TRBV2 and TRBJ2-1 gives the whole variable domain EPEVTQTPSHQVTQMGQEVILRCVPISNHLYFYWYRQILGQKVEFLVSFYNNEISEKSEIFDDQFSVERPDGSNFTLKIRSTKLEDSAMYFCASNPAGGGEQFFGPGTRLTVL.

This chain connects TRBV29-1 to TRBJ2-7, with no clear D. V dropped 1 base and J dropped 7 bases, with 14 bases sitting between them. The CDR3 has 13 amino acids. Germline values: CDR1 SQVTM, CDR2 ANQGSEA. CDR3 residues: CSVEVNPDGEQYF. The CDR3 DNA is TGCAGCGTTGAAGTGAATCCCGACGGGGAGCAGTACTTC.

This clone has a handful of counts. The chain uses TRBV4-2 and TRBJ1-5; D is unresolved. CDR1 and CDR2 from the germline V gene are LGHNA and YNFKEQ. V was pared by 2 bases and J by 3 bases, with 11 bases between. The CDR3 has 15 amino acids. CDR3 nucleotide sequence: TGTGCCAGCAGCCAAAACAGCCAGGTCAATCAGCCCCAGCATTTT. Amino acid sequence: CASSQNSQVNQPQHF.

The chain carries TRBV21-1 and TRBJ2-7; the table gives TRBD2 as D, unverified against the DNA. TRBV21-1 is listed as a pseudogene. There are 13 residues in the CDR3. CDR3 region: CASGRERFHEQYF. Here the CDR3 DNA reads TGTGCCAGCGGGCGGGAGAGATTCCACGAGCAGTACTTC.

V and J are TRBV7-3 and TRBJ1-1; the D is unclear. The CDR3 contains 13 residues. Trimming shortened V by 6 bases and J by 1 base, and 9 bases separated the two germline ends. Looked up from germline, CDR1 is SGHTA and CDR2 is FQGTGA. The CDR3 reads CASRLDWNTEAFF. The CDR3 nucleotides read TGTGCCAGCAGGCTCGACTGGAACACTGAAGCTTTCTTT.

The rearrangement joins TRBV11-3 to TRBJ1-3; no definite D call. Per the germline V gene, CDR1 is SGHNT and CDR2 is YENEEA. The germline V and J ends were trimmed by 4 bases and 4 bases, with 8 bases remaining between them. The CDR3 runs 13 residues. The CDR3 DNA reads TGTGCCAGCAGCTCCGAAGCAGGAAACACCATATATTTT. This gives the protein CASSSEAGNTIYF. Filled out from reference TRBV11-3 and TRBJ1-3, the complete variable domain reads EAGVVQSPRYKIIEKKQPVAFWCNPISGHNTLYWYLQNLGQGPELLIRYENEEAVDDSQLPKDRFSAERLKGVDSTLKIQPAELGDSAVYLCASSSEAGNTIYFGEGSWLTVV.

The V and J genes are TRBV5-1 and TRBJ2-3; a weak D match, TRBD2 (5 bases). The CDR3 is 13 amino acids. Trimming cost V 6 bases and J 1 base, with 9 bases left between them. The germline CDR1 and CDR2 sequences are SGHRS and YFSETQ. The CDR3 DNA reads TGCGCCAGCAAACGGGAAGGCACAGATACGCAGTATTTT. Residues: CASKREGTDTQYF.

The CDR3: CSVPQDRANTEAFF. The CDR3 region has the DNA TGCAGCGTTCCTCAGGACAGGGCGAACACTGAAGCTTTCTTT. The V and J genes are TRBV29-1 and TRBJ1-1; 8 bases agree with TRBD1. CDR1 and CDR2 (germline): SQVTM, ANQGSEA. Trimming cost V 5 bases and J 1 base; bases outside gene matches: 6. The CDR3 runs to 14 residues. The entire variable domain, with the rest obtained from reference TRBV29-1 and TRBJ1-1, is as follows: SAVISQKPSRDICQRGTSLTIQCQVDSQVTMMFWYRQQPGQSLTLIATANQGSEATYESGFVIDKFPISRPNLTFSTLTVSNMSPEDSSIYLCSVPQDRANTEAFFGQGTRLTVV.

The V and J genes are TRBV4-1 and TRBJ2-5, with 7 bases that match TRBD1. In germline, CDR1 is MGHRA, CDR2 YSYEKL. V lost 0 bases and J lost 5; bases outside the gene matches: 3. The CDR3 covers 14 residues. The CDR3, as DNA: TGCGCCAGCAGCCAAGAGACAGGGCACGAGACCCAGTACTTC. The encoded protein is CASSQETGHETQYF.

The CDR3 DNA follows: TGTGCCAGCAGACGGACAGGGGAGGACTATGGCTACACCTTC. It yields the protein CASRRTGEDYGYTF. The chain combines TRBV5-4 with TRBJ1-2; 9 nucleotides match TRBD1. The germline CDR1 and CDR2 sequences are SGHNT and YYREEE (reference sequence). This CDR3 has 14 amino acids. With 5 bases clipped from V and 3 bases from J, the junction kept 5 bases outside the gene matches.

The chain combines TRBV5-1 with TRBJ2-7; 12 nucleotides match TRBD2. The CDR3 has 17 residues. Germline CDR1 SGHRS, CDR2 YFSETQ. J was trimmed by 0 bases and V by 4 bases; bases with no gene match: 8. Written as DNA, the CDR3 is TGCGCCAGCAGCATAGGACTAGCGGGACGCCCCTCCTACGAGCAGTACTTC. This encodes CASSIGLAGRPSYEQYF.

This chain uses TRBV29-1 with TRBJ1-4, with 7 bases fitting TRBD1. Germline CDR1 and CDR2: SQVTM and ANQGSEA. This CDR3 comprises 15 residues. After removal of 4 bases from V and 6 bases from J, the junction contained 11 bases not matched to a gene. CDR3 region: CSVGETGLFHEKLFF. Written as DNA, the CDR3 is TGCAGCGTTGGTGAGACAGGGCTATTTCATGAAAAACTGTTTTTT.

This clone was seen only once. CDR3 DNA sequence: TGTGCCAGCAGGGGACAGGGTTTGTATGGCTACACCTTC. Protein product: CASRGQGLYGYTF. The J gene is TRBJ1-2, the V gene TRBV6-1, with 9 bases matching TRBD1. Trimming removed 6 bases from V and 5 bases from J; junction bases left unmatched: 4. The germline V gene encodes CDR1 MNHNS and CDR2 SASEGT. The CDR3 is made up of 13 amino acids.

The chain carries TRBV2 and TRBJ2-1; no reliable D call. The germline V and J ends were trimmed by 0 bases and 10 bases, with 10 bases remaining between them. CDR3 length: 13 residues. Germline CDR1 is SNHLY and CDR2 is FYNNEI. The CDR3 sequence is CASSEALAGEQFF. The CDR3, as DNA: TGTGCCAGCAGTGAAGCTCTGGCAGGCGAGCAGTTCTTC.

The rearrangement joins TRBV19 to TRBJ2-1; TRBD2 aligns across 7 bases. V gave up 7 bases and J gave up 4 bases; unmatched junction bases: 10. CDR1 is LNHDA and CDR2 is SQIVND in the germline V gene (reference sequence). The CDR3 loop spans 15 amino acids. The CDR3 reads CASMGEGSSYNEQFF. The CDR3 DNA is TGTGCCAGTATGGGGGAGGGGTCTTCGTACAATGAGCAGTTCTTC.

In its sample, this clone was seen once. J is TRBJ2-7 and V is TRBV5-1; maybe TRBD2 (6 bases). The CDR3 totals 14 residues. Trimming stripped 0 bases from V and 3 bases from J, with 10 bases between. Per the germline V gene, CDR1 is SGHRS and CDR2 is YFSETQ. CDR3 nucleotide sequence: TGCGCCAGCAGCTTGGACGGAGCGGGCTACGAGCAGTACTTC. This translates into CASSLDGAGYEQYF. The full variable domain, with the rest looked up from reference TRBV5-1 and TRBJ2-7, is KAGVTQTPRYLIKTRGQQVTLSCSPISGHRSVSWYQQTPGQGLQFLFEYFSETQRNKGNFPGRFSGRQFSNSRSEMNVSTLELGDSALYLCASSLDGAGYEQYFGPGTRLTVT.

The chain carries TRBV9 and TRBJ2-7; 9 bases align to TRBD2. Germline V CDR1 and CDR2: SGDLS, YYNGEE. The CDR3 is 15 residues long. Unmatched junction bases numbered 8, after V lost 3 bases and J lost 4 bases. This chain's CDR3 is CASSEGSGLAYEQYF. Here the CDR3 DNA reads TGTGCCAGCAGCGAGGGTTCGGGACTAGCTTACGAGCAGTACTTC.

This CDR3 reads CASSRGQGDYNEQFF. In DNA form, the CDR3 reads TGTGCCAGCTCACGGGGACAGGGAGACTACAATGAGCAGTTCTTC. The rearrangement links TRBV18 to TRBJ2-1; TRBD1 aligns across 9 bases. Germline values: CDR1 KGHSH, CDR2 LQKENI. CDR3 length: 15 amino acids. J was trimmed by 3 bases and V by 4 bases; bases with no gene match: 4.

This chain's CDR3 is CASSSEGALHEQYF. CDR3 nucleotides: TGTGCCAGCAGCTCAGAGGGGGCCTTGCACGAGCAGTACTTC. This rearrangement joins TRBV9 to TRBJ2-7; 7 positions match TRBD1. V shed 4 bases, J shed 5 bases, and the junction held 9 bases outside the gene matches. This CDR3 is built from 14 residues. CDR1 is SGDLS, CDR2 YYNGEE, per germline.

This sequence joins TRBV18 and TRBJ1-5; TRBD1 matches 9 bases. Germline trimming cut 4 bases from V and 5 bases from J; bases unmatched to any gene: 6. Germline CDR1 KGHSH, CDR2 LQKENI. The CDR3 has 15 amino acids. CDR3 sequence: CASSRGGQGHQPQHF. The CDR3 DNA follows: TGTGCCAGCTCACGGGGGGGACAGGGACATCAGCCCCAGCATTTT.

This chain's CDR3 is CASRRDSAKADTQYF. CDR3 in DNA: TGTGCCAGCAGACGAGACAGCGCAAAGGCAGATACGCAGTATTTT. This chain joins TRBV2 and TRBJ2-3; the D gene is possibly TRBD1 (5 bases). Germline V CDR1 and CDR2: SNHLY, FYNNEI. This CDR3 is 15 amino acids long. Trimming cost V 6 bases and J 4 bases, with 17 bases left between them.

This sequence joins TRBV7-8 and TRBJ2-7; 13 bases line up with TRBD2. The CDR3 consists of 16 residues. Germline CDR1 SGHVS, CDR2 FQNEAQ. Trimming cost V 3 bases and J 2 bases; bases outside gene matches: 4. CDR3 loop: CASSLVGLAGAYEQYF. The DNA for the CDR3 is TGTGCCAGCAGCTTGGTCGGACTAGCGGGGGCCTACGAGCAGTACTTC.